Sequencing of this TCR beta chain was carried out in a study of T cell repertoires in cytomegalovirus infection (dated by TCRdb to between 2018 and 2021). A note on the overall study: Peptide stimulations targeted recently identified HLA-C-restricted CMV epitopes, whose presentation resists viral immunomodulation, together with well-studied HLA-B-restricted epitopes. Donor HLA type was relevant to the analysis, as public TCR beta signatures indicated carriage of CMV infection together with the matching HLA type.

These reads were obtained on an Illumina HiSeq 1500. TCRdb passed the public sequencing reads through fastp at Q25 and MiXCR, retaining productive beta sequences. Duplicate CDR3 protein sequences are folded into a single record with the most common DNA and genes. The sample table records fewer than 650,000 distinct CDR3 sequences; around 40% of these occur just once. The ten top clones hold 48% of the sample. Taken from cysteine to phenylalanine, the CDR3 has 12 residues. Just the 36-base CDR3 DNA is kept, in frame starting at base 1. The germline V gene (reference sequence) supplies CDR1 SEHNR and CDR2 FQNEAQ. Cut back by 5 bases and 13 bases, the V and J ends lie 12 bases apart. What the authors observed across the whole study: The ex vivo response was dominated by HLA-C-restricted CMV-specific TCR beta clonotypes, which also provided the single most frequent clonotype in two of eight donors. Cumulative frequency of public TCR beta family members discriminated carriers of CMV infection plus the relevant HLA type in this cohort and an independent approximately 400-donor cohort.

The treatment or condition label of this sample denotes: in vitro stimulation with specific CMV peptide epitopes to enrich CMV-specific T cells. As to this clonotype: What antigen it recognizes has not been identified. No quality values exist for individual bases; no much larger clone is one base distant.

The sequences come from cultured PBMCs, collected from culture after CMV antigen stimulation. The sequence links TRBV7-9 to TRBJ1-6; the D gene is perhaps TRBD1, from 5 matching bases. The TCR originated in a human donor in good health (CMV status not recorded). Some clones in this sample may be carry-over from other donors' samples. The CDR3 reads as follows: CASSPDSPPLHF. In nucleotide form, the sequence is TGTGCCAGCAGCCCCGACAGTCCCCCCCTCCACTTT.